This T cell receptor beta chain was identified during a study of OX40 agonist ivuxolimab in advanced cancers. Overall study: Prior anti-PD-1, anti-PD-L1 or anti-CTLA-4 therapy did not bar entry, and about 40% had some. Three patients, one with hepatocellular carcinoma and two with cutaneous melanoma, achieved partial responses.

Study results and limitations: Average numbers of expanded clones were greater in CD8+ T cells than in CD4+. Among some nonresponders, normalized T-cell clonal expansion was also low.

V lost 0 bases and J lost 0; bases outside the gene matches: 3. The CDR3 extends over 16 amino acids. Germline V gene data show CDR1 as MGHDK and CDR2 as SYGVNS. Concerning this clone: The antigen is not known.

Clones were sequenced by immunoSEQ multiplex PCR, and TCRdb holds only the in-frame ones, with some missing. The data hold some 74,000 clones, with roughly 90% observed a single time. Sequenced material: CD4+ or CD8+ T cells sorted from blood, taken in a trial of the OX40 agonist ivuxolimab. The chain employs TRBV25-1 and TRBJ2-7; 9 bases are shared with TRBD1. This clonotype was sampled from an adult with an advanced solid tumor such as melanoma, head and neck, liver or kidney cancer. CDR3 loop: CASSEYMTGGSYEQYF. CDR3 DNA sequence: TGTGCCAGCAGTGAATATATGACAGGGGGCTCCTACGAGCAGTACTTC.